The table lists the clone carrying this TCR beta chain with many counts. Amplification of TCR beta CDR3 regions was performed using RNA transcripts as template. The TCR CDR3 was amplified in a first-round RT-PCR using the HTBI primer set. Each CDR3 protein is one row after TCRdb ran MiXCR on the multiplex PCR reads. Seen here are roughly 180,000 distinct CDR3 sequences, over 15% observed once, and the top ten hold approximately 28%. The CDR3 runs 13 residues. With 8 bases removed from V and 2 bases from J, the gap between germline ends came to 10 bases. Germline V lookup: CDR1 SNHLY, CDR2 FYNNEI. The data stem from a study of T cells in Graves' hyperthyroidism and ophthalmopathy. The authors took PBMCs from 8.5 to 10 ml fresh peripheral blood.

The TCR was taken from a woman aged 45-65 years with Graves' hyperthyroidism. V gene TRBV2 combines with J gene TRBJ1-3; D perhaps matches TRBD1 (5 bases). Sequenced: blood. CDR3 protein: CASGGEPGNTIYF. The CDR3 region has the DNA TGTGCCAGCGGGGGGGAACCTGGAAACACCATATATTTT.